This T cell receptor beta chain was retrieved from a study of blood T cell repertoires in COVID-19. Study-wide context: The cDNA or gDNA used as material had been derived from T cells, B-cell-depleted T cells, or PBMCs.

The CDR3 runs to 15 residues. Germline CDR1 SEHNR, CDR2 FQNEAQ (reference sequence). V was clipped by 0 bases and J by 4 bases; unmatched bases: 5. TCRdb's table, derived via immunoSEQ multiplex PCR, lists solely in-frame clones and lacks some. The data hold roughly 300,000 clones, with roughly 87% observed a single time. Cohort placement rested on clinical history that participants reported themselves. This receptor was taken from a woman aged 30 to 39 who had recovered from COVID-19. The sequencing sample was made of PBMCs or T cells enriched from blood (not recorded which). J is TRBJ1-2 and V is TRBV7-9; 7 positions match TRBD1. The CDR3 protein is CASSLAAGQAYGYTF. In DNA, the CDR3 is TGTGCCAGCAGCTTAGCGGCCGGACAGGCCTATGGCTACACCTTC.